A selection of T cell receptor beta chains follows, all from one sample in a study of T cell changes during pregnancy in multiple sclerosis. Generated by immunoSEQ multiplex PCR, the TCRdb table keeps only in-frame clones and is missing some. The sample consists of tens of thousands of clones, 80% to 95% of them appearing once. Sample: CD8+ T cells from peripheral blood mononuclear cells, taken in the third trimester of pregnancy. These TCRs come from a female donor with multiple sclerosis, enrolled in a pregnancy study. CDR3s include the opening cysteine and the closing phenylalanine or tryptophan. The D gene is left open where the match is weak. The size field is filled for only some rows; it gives once, few, many or a size class.

d_call: TRBD2; clone_size: .; j_call: TRBJ2-1; v_call: TRBV27; cdr3_nt: TGTGCCAGCAGTTTATCCGGGACTAGCGGCTACAATGAGCAGTTCTTC; cdr3_aa: CASSLSGTSGYNEQFF
d_call: .; clone_size: .; j_call: TRBJ2-1; v_call: TRBV6-5; cdr3_nt: TGTGCCAGCACCCCGGCGACAGAGTACAATGAGCAGTTCTTC; cdr3_aa: CASTPATEYNEQFF
d_call: .; clone_size: few; j_call: TRBJ2-1; v_call: TRBV4-3; cdr3_nt: TGCGCCAGCAGCCAAGACCAGGAGCGGAGCTCCTACAATGAGCAGTTCTTC; cdr3_aa: CASSQDQERSSYNEQFF
d_call: .; clone_size: .; j_call: TRBJ2-5; v_call: TRBV2; cdr3_nt: TGTGCCAGCAGGGAGGGGTACCAAGAGACCCAGTACTTC; cdr3_aa: CASREGYQETQYF
d_call: TRBD1; clone_size: .; j_call: TRBJ1-1; v_call: TRBV7-9; cdr3_nt: TGTGCCAGTGGGGACAGGGTGAACACTGAAGCTTTCTTT; cdr3_aa: CASGDRVNTEAFF
d_call: TRBD1; clone_size: .; j_call: TRBJ2-7; v_call: TRBV7-9; cdr3_nt: TGTGCCAGCAGCGACAGGGAAAACGCCTACGAGCAGTACTTC; cdr3_aa: CASSDRENAYEQYF
d_call: .; clone_size: .; j_call: TRBJ2-6; v_call: TRBV7-3; cdr3_nt: TGTGCCAGCAGCCCAGCCGGGGGGACAGGGGCCAACGTCCTGACTTTC; cdr3_aa: CASSPAGGTGANVLTF
d_call: TRBD2; clone_size: .; j_call: TRBJ2-5; v_call: TRBV11-2; cdr3_nt: TGTGCCAGCAGCTTAGTATTAAGGATCGCGGGAGAGCAAGAGACCCAGTACTTC; cdr3_aa: CASSLVLRIAGEQETQYF
d_call: TRBD1; clone_size: .; j_call: TRBJ2-1; v_call: TRBV4-1; cdr3_nt: TGCGCCAGCAGCTGGGGACAGGGTCCTAATGAGCAGTTCTTC; cdr3_aa: CASSWGQGPNEQFF
d_call: TRBD1; clone_size: .; j_call: TRBJ2-1; v_call: TRBV2; cdr3_nt: TGTGCCAGCAGTGGGGCCGGGACAGACAATGAGCAGTTCTTC; cdr3_aa: CASSGAGTDNEQFF
d_call: .; clone_size: .; j_call: TRBJ2-3; v_call: TRBV28; cdr3_nt: TGTGCCAGCAGGACAAATCGGAACACAGATACGCAGTATTTT; cdr3_aa: CASRTNRNTDTQYF
d_call: .; clone_size: .; j_call: TRBJ2-7; v_call: TRBV4-3; cdr3_nt: TGCGCCAGCAGCCAAGACCCCACCGGTGCAACCTACGAGCAGTACTTC; cdr3_aa: CASSQDPTGATYEQYF
d_call: .; clone_size: .; j_call: TRBJ2-1; v_call: TRBV5-4; cdr3_nt: TGTGCCAGCAGCTTGGCCTCAGTCGAGGGTGGCAATGAGCAGTTCTTC; cdr3_aa: CASSLASVEGGNEQFF
d_call: TRBD1; clone_size: .; j_call: TRBJ2-7; v_call: TRBV28; cdr3_nt: TGTGCCAGTAAGACAGGGTACGAGCAGTACTTC; cdr3_aa: CASKTGYEQYF
d_call: .; clone_size: .; j_call: TRBJ2-7; v_call: TRBV2; cdr3_nt: TGTGCCAGCAGTGAAGCGCGCGGATCCTACGAGCAGTACTTC; cdr3_aa: CASSEARGSYEQYF
d_call: .; clone_size: .; j_call: TRBJ2-1; v_call: TRBV11-3; cdr3_nt: TGTGCCAGCAGCTTAGTCGGGGATTCCAATGAGCAGTTCTTC; cdr3_aa: CASSLVGDSNEQFF
d_call: .; clone_size: .; j_call: TRBJ2-3; v_call: TRBV19; cdr3_nt: TGTGCCAGTTCTTCCTTGAGCACAGATACGCAGTATTTT; cdr3_aa: CASSSLSTDTQYF
d_call: .; clone_size: once; j_call: TRBJ1-2; v_call: TRBV29-1; cdr3_nt: TGCAGCGTTGAAGGTGACACCGCATATGGCTACACCTTC; cdr3_aa: CSVEGDTAYGYTF
d_call: .; clone_size: .; j_call: TRBJ2-1; v_call: TRBV7-9; cdr3_nt: TGTGCCAGCAGCCCTTTGTACAATGAGCAGTTCTTC; cdr3_aa: CASSPLYNEQFF
d_call: .; clone_size: .; j_call: TRBJ2-7; v_call: TRBV4-3; cdr3_nt: TGCGCCAGCAGCCAAGATCGTTACTACGAGCAGTACTTC; cdr3_aa: CASSQDRYYEQYF
d_call: TRBD2; clone_size: .; j_call: TRBJ2-1; v_call: TRBV9; cdr3_nt: TGTGCCAGCAGCGAGAGCGGGAGCTCCTACAATGAGCAGTTCTTC; cdr3_aa: CASSESGSSYNEQFF
d_call: TRBD2; clone_size: .; j_call: TRBJ2-3; v_call: TRBV27; cdr3_nt: TGTGCCAGCAGTCCGGCGGGACTAGCGGCCTCTTTTATAACAGATACGCAGTATTTT; cdr3_aa: CASSPAGLAASFITDTQYF
d_call: .; clone_size: few; j_call: TRBJ2-3; v_call: TRBV18; cdr3_nt: TGTGCCAGCTCAGTTGACGGGGACACAGATACGCAGTATTTT; cdr3_aa: CASSVDGDTDTQYF
d_call: TRBD2; clone_size: .; j_call: TRBJ2-1; v_call: TRBV19; cdr3_nt: TGTGCCAGTAGTATCAGTACTAGCGGGAGCATCTACAATGAGCAGTTCTTC; cdr3_aa: CASSISTSGSIYNEQFF
d_call: .; clone_size: .; j_call: TRBJ2-7; v_call: TRBV28; cdr3_nt: .; cdr3_aa: CASSFGEGTGKYEQYF
d_call: TRBD2; clone_size: once; j_call: TRBJ2-1; v_call: TRBV11-2; cdr3_nt: TGTGCCAGCACCACGGCGGGGGGGTTATACAATGAGCAGTTCTTC; cdr3_aa: CASTTAGGLYNEQFF
d_call: .; clone_size: .; j_call: TRBJ1-6; v_call: TRBV2; cdr3_nt: TGTGCCAGCATTGGGACGGGGGATACACCCCTCCACTTT; cdr3_aa: CASIGTGDTPLHF
d_call: TRBD2; clone_size: .; j_call: TRBJ2-1; v_call: TRBV19; cdr3_nt: TGTGCCAGTAGTATGGGGACTAGCGGGCTGAGCTCCTACAATGAGCAGTTCTTC; cdr3_aa: CASSMGTSGLSSYNEQFF
d_call: .; clone_size: .; j_call: TRBJ2-4; v_call: TRBV19; cdr3_nt: TGTGCCAGTAGTCCACACACCCTAGCCAAAAACATTCAGTACTTC; cdr3_aa: CASSPHTLAKNIQYF